The 8 T cell receptor beta chains given below trace back to one sample, sequenced in a study of blood T cells in healthy people across ages. Through a sample-barcoded 5' primer and a J-beta primer mix, a second PCR was run for roughly 7 to 12 cycles. TCRdb redid the calling of the 5' RACE reads with MiXCR, one entry per CDR3 protein. This table has roughly 1.6 million distinct CDR3 sequences, almost 35% appearing once. Material: blood. These receptor sequences come from a woman in her thirties in good health.

As for this clonotype: At one boundary the junction diverges from the germline segment, which might be a read error. The V gene is TRBV6-1, the J gene TRBJ2-4; TRBD1 aligns across 8 bases. TRBJ2-7 matches the DNA end more closely, so the J call is doubtful. There are 13 residues in the CDR3. The germline V gene encodes CDR1 MNHNS and CDR2 SASEGT. The DNA for the CDR3 is TGTGCCGGCAGGAAGGACAGGGACTACGAGCAGTACTTC. Translated, it gives CAGRKDRDYEQYF.

The chain links TRBV5-1 to TRBJ2-3, with D hard to call. Germline CDR1 and CDR2: SGHRS and YFSETQ. Trimming cost V 4 bases and J 0 bases, with 9 bases left between them. This CDR3 is 14 amino acids long. Here the CDR3 reads CASSDSTSTDTQYF. CDR3 nucleotides: TGCGCCAGCAGCGATAGTACGAGCACAGATACGCAGTATTTT.

At least ten counts were recorded for this clonotype. J is TRBJ2-1 and V is TRBV4-1; the match to TRBD2 covers 7 bases. J was trimmed by 4 bases and V by 0 bases; bases with no gene match: 9. The CDR3 is 17 residues long. Germline CDR1 and CDR2: MGHRA and YSYEKL. The CDR3 is CASSQDISPSGYNEQFF. The CDR3 DNA reads as TGCGCCAGCAGCCAAGATATAAGCCCTAGCGGATACAATGAGCAGTTCTTC.

The chain employs TRBV27 and TRBJ1-1; TRBD1 is a possible D gene (5 bases). This CDR3 spans 15 amino acids. The V and J ends lost 6 bases and 4 bases respectively, with 18 bases between them. Germline values: CDR1 MNHEY, CDR2 SMNVEV (reference sequence). CDR3 DNA sequence: TGTGCCAGCAGGACCGACGGGGGTACCGTCACTGAAGCTTTCTTT. Translated: CASRTDGGTVTEAFF.

Concerning this clonotype: At one boundary the junction diverges from the germline segment, which might be a read error. The chain links TRBV4-1 to TRBJ1-5; D perhaps matches TRBD1 (6 bases). This CDR3 is built from 17 residues. CDR1 and CDR2 from the germline V gene are MGHRA and YSYEKL. CDR3 DNA sequence: TGCACCAGCAGCCAAGATGGGGCCGCCCAGGGGAGGCAGCCCCAGCATTTT. This codes for CTSSQDGAAQGRQPQHF.

V gene TRBV5-1 combines with J gene TRBJ2-1; D is perhaps TRBD1 or TRBD2 (6 bases each). The germline V gene has CDR1 SGHRS and CDR2 YFSETQ. The CDR3 loop spans 15 amino acids. V was cut by 5 bases and J by 6 bases, with 18 bases left in between. CDR3 DNA sequence: TGCGCCAGCAGACCCGGGCTCAAGGGGGGCAATGAGCAGTTCTTC. Translated, it gives CASRPGLKGGNEQFF.

This clonotype came up many times. J is TRBJ2-7 and V is TRBV5-1; TRBD2 might be the D (5 bases). There are 15 residues in the CDR3. V was cut by 0 bases and J by 4 bases, with 14 bases left in between. Germline values: CDR1 SGHRS, CDR2 YFSETQ. CDR3 loop: CASSLDLAVYYEQYF. The DNA for the CDR3 is TGCGCCAGCAGCTTGGATCTAGCCGTCTATTACGAGCAGTACTTC.

The V call is TRBV20-1, the J call TRBJ2-7, with 9 bases aligning to TRBD1. Germline trimming cut 6 bases from V and 3 bases from J; bases unmatched to any gene: 12. This CDR3 is 15 amino acids long. Germline lookup yields CDR1 DFQATT and CDR2 SNEGSKA (reference sequence). The CDR3 sequence: CSANQRQGGVYEQYF. For the CDR3, the DNA is TGCAGTGCCAACCAACGACAGGGGGGGGTCTACGAGCAGTACTTC.